This T cell receptor (beta chain) was observed in a study of T cells in Graves' hyperthyroidism and ophthalmopathy. Germline-derived CDR1 and CDR2 are GTSNPN and SVGIG (reference sequence). The CDR3 covers 14 residues. V lost 2 bases and J 2 bases, leaving 7 bases between the germline ends. The investigators amplified TCR beta CDR3 regions from RNA transcripts. A set of HTBI primers served as the primers for a first-round RT-PCR of the TCR CDR3. TCRdb passed the multiplex PCR reads through MiXCR, listing each CDR3 protein once. The sample shows 600,000 to 650,000 distinct CDR3 sequences, under 20% of them seen only once. Patients between 18 and 65 years old had hyperthyroidism, newly diagnosed and lasting under 2 months. Using less than 12 ml of fresh peripheral blood, PBMCs were prepared. The study, taken as a whole, reports: Expanded thyroid clonotypes (above 0.001) were mostly also found in blood. Patients with ophthalmopathy were separated from those with stable hyperthyroidism by a 13 V-J model.

Remarks on this clonotype: Its antigen is undetermined.

The V gene is TRBV30, the J gene TRBJ2-6; no clear D gene. The clonotype comes from a young woman with Graves' hyperthyroidism. The sample was blood. The CDR3 DNA follows: TGTGCCTGGAGTAAGGAGACTGGGGCCAACGTCCTGACTTTC. It translates to CAWSKETGANVLTF.